This T cell receptor (beta chain) emerged from a study of shared clonotypes between healthy human individuals. To make CD8 memory, CD45RO+ cells were put together with CCR7-negative CD45RA+ TemRA cells. Assay: immunoSEQ multiplex PCR; the TCRdb copy retains only in-frame clones and omits some. This sample has roughly 700,000 clones; about 92% occur once, and the top ten carry roughly 36%. V was pared by 5 bases and J by 0 bases, with 11 bases between. CDR3 length equals 15 residues. In germline, CDR1 is SGHTA, CDR2 FQGNSA. V and J are TRBV7-2 and TRBJ1-3; D is unresolved. The material sequenced was memory CD8+ T cells from PBMCs. Subset: CD45RO+ cells pooled with CCR7-negative TemRA cells. This TCR was recovered from a man younger than 35 in good health. Some clones in this sample may be carry-over from other donors' samples. CDR3 sequence (DNA): TGTGCCAGCAGCGCCTCCGGGGTCTCTGGAAACACCATATATTTT. Encoded protein: CASSASGVSGNTIYF. The whole variable domain, filled in from reference TRBV7-2 and TRBJ1-3, reads GAGVSQSPSNKVTEKGKDVELRCDPISGHTALYWYRQSLGQGLEFLIYFQGNSAPDKSGLPSDRFSAERTGGSVSTLTIQRTQQEDSAVYLCASSASGVSGNTIYFGEGSWLTVV.